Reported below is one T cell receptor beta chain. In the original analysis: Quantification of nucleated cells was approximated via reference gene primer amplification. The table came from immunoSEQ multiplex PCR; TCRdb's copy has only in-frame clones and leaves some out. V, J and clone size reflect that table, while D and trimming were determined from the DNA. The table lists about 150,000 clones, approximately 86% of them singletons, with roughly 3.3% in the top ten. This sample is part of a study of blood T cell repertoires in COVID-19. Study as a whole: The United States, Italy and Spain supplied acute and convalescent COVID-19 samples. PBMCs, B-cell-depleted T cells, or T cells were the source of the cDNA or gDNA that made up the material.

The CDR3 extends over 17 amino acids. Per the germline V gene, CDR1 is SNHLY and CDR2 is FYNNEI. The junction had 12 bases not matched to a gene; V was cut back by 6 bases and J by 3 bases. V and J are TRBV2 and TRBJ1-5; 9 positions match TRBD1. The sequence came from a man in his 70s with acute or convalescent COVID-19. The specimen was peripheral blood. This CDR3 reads CASSAPTGTGFNQPQHF. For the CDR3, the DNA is TGTGCCAGCAGCGCCCCCACCGGGACAGGGTTCAATCAGCCCCAGCATTTT.